These T cell receptor beta chains were read from a single sample in a study of blood T cell repertoires in COVID-19. Generated by immunoSEQ multiplex PCR, the TCRdb table keeps only in-frame clones and is missing some. The sample shows fewer than 250,000 clones, roughly 80% of them seen only once. Input material: peripheral blood. All receptors derive from a woman aged 45 to 65 with acute or convalescent COVID-19. Each CDR3 is given with its conserved first and last residue. Each record gives: CDR3 length, V gene, clone size, J gene, D gene, CDR3 DNA, CDR3 protein. The D gene is left open where the match is weak. Size is omitted from some rows. Given values are once, few, many or a class for expanded clones.

len: 15
v_gene: TRBV19
abundance: .
j_gene: TRBJ2-7
d_gene: .
CDR3nt: TGTGCCAGTAGTATTCCGGGGATGAGACCCTACGAGCAGTACTTC
CDR3aa: CASSIPGMRPYEQYF

len: 15
v_gene: TRBV6-6
abundance: .
j_gene: TRBJ1-2
d_gene: TRBD1
CDR3nt: TGTGCCAGCAGTTACTCGGGGACAGGGAACTATGGCTACACCTTC
CDR3aa: CASSYSGTGNYGYTF

len: 16
v_gene: TRBV7-2
abundance: .
j_gene: TRBJ2-2
d_gene: TRBD1
CDR3nt: TGTGCCAGCCTAGGAAGGACAGGGACGAACACCGGGGAGCTGTTTTTT
CDR3aa: CASLGRTGTNTGELFF

len: 13
v_gene: TRBV11-3
abundance: many
j_gene: TRBJ2-6
d_gene: .
CDR3nt: TGTGCCAGCAAACAGTCTGGGGCCAACGTCCTGACTTTC
CDR3aa: CASKQSGANVLTF

len: 16
v_gene: TRBV28
abundance: .
j_gene: TRBJ2-1
d_gene: TRBD2
CDR3nt: TGTGCCAGCAGCGAAGAACTAGCGGGAGGATGGAATGAGCAGTTCTTC
CDR3aa: CASSEELAGGWNEQFF

len: 15
v_gene: TRBV9
abundance: .
j_gene: TRBJ1-1
d_gene: TRBD1
CDR3nt: TGTGCCAGCAGCGGGGGGGACAGTGAGAACACTGAAGCTTTCTTT
CDR3aa: CASSGGDSENTEAFF

len: 13
v_gene: TRBV28
abundance: .
j_gene: TRBJ2-1
d_gene: .
CDR3nt: TGTGCCAGCAGTTTAAGTCCTATCAATGAGCAGTTCTTC
CDR3aa: CASSLSPINEQFF

len: 15
v_gene: TRBV27
abundance: .
j_gene: TRBJ2-3
d_gene: TRBD2
CDR3nt: TGTGCCAGCAGTCTACTAGCGGGGAGCACAGATACGCAGTATTTT
CDR3aa: CASSLLAGSTDTQYF

len: 13
v_gene: TRBV4-2
abundance: .
j_gene: TRBJ1-1
d_gene: .
CDR3nt: TGTGCCAGCAGCCAAGACAAATACACTGAAGCTTTCTTT
CDR3aa: CASSQDKYTEAFF

len: 11
v_gene: TRBV30
abundance: once
j_gene: TRBJ1-1
d_gene: TRBD1
CDR3nt: TGTGCCTGGAGTCACAGGGGTGAAGCTTTCTTT
CDR3aa: CAWSHRGEAFF

len: 18
v_gene: TRBV6-2/TRBV6-3
abundance: few
j_gene: TRBJ1-6
d_gene: .
CDR3nt: TGTGCCAGCAGCCAAAACCCGGCGCGTCGGAGGTATAATTCACCCCTCCACTTT
CDR3aa: CASSQNPARRRYNSPLHF

len: 9
v_gene: TRBV20-1
abundance: once
j_gene: TRBJ1-2
d_gene: .
CDR3nt: TGCAGTGCTACTTTTCCCTACACCTTC
CDR3aa: CSATFPYTF

len: 19
v_gene: TRBV5-4
abundance: .
j_gene: TRBJ2-3
d_gene: TRBD1
CDR3nt: TGTGCCAGCAGCTGGACTCCAAACCCCGGGACAGGGCCCACAGATACGCAGTATTTT
CDR3aa: CASSWTPNPGTGPTDTQYF

len: 15
v_gene: TRBV5-1
abundance: .
j_gene: TRBJ2-2
d_gene: TRBD1
CDR3nt: TGCGCCAGCAGCCCGGGGGACAGGGACACCGGGGAGCTGTTTTTT
CDR3aa: CASSPGDRDTGELFF

len: 14
v_gene: TRBV5-4
abundance: .
j_gene: TRBJ2-3
d_gene: TRBD1
CDR3nt: TGTGCCACCTCTATGAGGACAGGGTTTAATACGCAGTATTTT
CDR3aa: CATSMRTGFNTQYF

len: 15
v_gene: TRBV6-5
abundance: .
j_gene: TRBJ1-4
d_gene: TRBD1
CDR3nt: TGTGCCAGCAGACCTACAGGGGCCTCTAATGAAAAACTGTTTTTT
CDR3aa: CASRPTGASNEKLFF

len: 14
v_gene: TRBV30
abundance: .
j_gene: TRBJ1-5
d_gene: .
CDR3nt: TGTGCCTGGAGTGGACAGATGAGCAATCAGCCCCAGCATTTT
CDR3aa: CAWSGQMSNQPQHF

len: 14
v_gene: TRBV5-1
abundance: .
j_gene: TRBJ2-1
d_gene: TRBD2
CDR3nt: TGCGCCAGCAGCGACCTAGCGGGGGATAATGAGCAGTTCTTC
CDR3aa: CASSDLAGDNEQFF

len: 15
v_gene: TRBV7-2
abundance: .
j_gene: TRBJ1-2
d_gene: TRBD1
CDR3nt: TGTGCCAGCAGCTTAGGGGACAGGGGGGTGGGTGGCTACACCTTC
CDR3aa: CASSLGDRGVGGYTF

len: 13
v_gene: TRBV29-1
abundance: .
j_gene: TRBJ1-1
d_gene: .
CDR3nt: TGCAGCGTTGAGGCAGTTATGAACACTGAAGCTTTCTTT
CDR3aa: CSVEAVMNTEAFF

len: 15
v_gene: TRBV6-6
abundance: once
j_gene: TRBJ1-2
d_gene: .
CDR3nt: TGTGCCAGCAGTTACTCGGACACAGCTAACTATGGCTACACCTTC
CDR3aa: CASSYSDTANYGYTF

len: 14
v_gene: TRBV18
abundance: few
j_gene: TRBJ2-7
d_gene: .
CDR3nt: TGTGCCAGCTCCACTAGCCCCGGAGCAGGAGAGCAGTACTTC
CDR3aa: CASSTSPGAGEQYF

len: 14
v_gene: TRBV19
abundance: few
j_gene: TRBJ1-1
d_gene: TRBD1
CDR3nt: TGTGCCAGTACCCTCCGACAGGGCAACACTGAAGCTTTCTTT
CDR3aa: CASTLRQGNTEAFF